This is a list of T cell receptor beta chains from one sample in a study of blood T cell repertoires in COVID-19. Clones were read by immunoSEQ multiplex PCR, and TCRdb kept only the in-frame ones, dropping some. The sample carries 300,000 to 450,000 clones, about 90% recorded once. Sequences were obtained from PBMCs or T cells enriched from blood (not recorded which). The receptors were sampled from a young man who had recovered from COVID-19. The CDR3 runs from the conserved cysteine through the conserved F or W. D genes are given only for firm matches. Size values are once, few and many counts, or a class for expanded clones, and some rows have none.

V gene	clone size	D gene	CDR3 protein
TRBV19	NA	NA	CASKARTKNIQYF
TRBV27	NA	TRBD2	CASSFRGGRDTDTQYF
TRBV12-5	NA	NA	CASGLVRNYGYTF
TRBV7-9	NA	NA	CASSPLSNQPQHF
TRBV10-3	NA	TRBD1	CASRMDRAGSPLHF
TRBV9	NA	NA	CASSAPVLVEMDGYTF
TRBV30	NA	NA	CAWSVLGSGTEAFF
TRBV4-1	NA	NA	CASSQEGGGDTQYF
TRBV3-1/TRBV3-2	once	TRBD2	CASSLRGDYNEQFF
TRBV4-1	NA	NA	CASDRAFF
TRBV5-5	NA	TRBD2	CASTPRGDSATETQYF
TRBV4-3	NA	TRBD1	CASSQGGTGSYIQYF
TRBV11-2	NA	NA	CASSLGPRPDGYTF
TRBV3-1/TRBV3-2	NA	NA	CASSQDKGFYEQYF
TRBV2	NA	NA	CASSVRRSTDTQYF
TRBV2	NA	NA	CASSTYGSEAFF
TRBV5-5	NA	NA	CASSSVLKNEQFF
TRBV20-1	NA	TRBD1	CSASRYAGQGNQPQHF
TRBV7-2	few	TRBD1	CASSPTGGGSNQPQHF
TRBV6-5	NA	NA	CASSYSQSAYEQYF
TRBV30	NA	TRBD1	CAWRITGVNQPQHF
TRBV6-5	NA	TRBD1	CASRLPGQGVGYTF